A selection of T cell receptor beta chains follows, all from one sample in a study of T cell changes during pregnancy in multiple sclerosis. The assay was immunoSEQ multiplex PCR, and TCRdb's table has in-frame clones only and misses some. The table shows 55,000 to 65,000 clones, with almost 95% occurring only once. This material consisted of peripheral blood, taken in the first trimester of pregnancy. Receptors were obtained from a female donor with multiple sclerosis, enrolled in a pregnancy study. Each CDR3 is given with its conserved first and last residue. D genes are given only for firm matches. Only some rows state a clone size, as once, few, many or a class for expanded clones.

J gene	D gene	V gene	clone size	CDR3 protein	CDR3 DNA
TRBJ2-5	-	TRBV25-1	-	CASSASDNRDRETQYF	TGTGCCAGCAGTGCGTCCGACAACAGGGATAGGGAGACCCAGTACTTC
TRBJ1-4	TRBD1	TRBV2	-	CASRLQGALNEKLFF	TGTGCCAGCAGGCTACAGGGGGCCCTTAATGAAAAACTGTTTTTT
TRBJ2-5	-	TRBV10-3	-	CAISDGSGEETQYF	TGTGCCATCAGTGATGGGTCGGGGGAAGAGACCCAGTACTTC
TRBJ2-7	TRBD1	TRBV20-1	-	CSAGTEYEQYF	TGCAGTGCGGGGACAGAATACGAGCAGTACTTC
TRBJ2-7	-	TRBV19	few	CASSITVSSYEQYF	TGTGCCAGTAGTATAACAGTTTCCTCCTACGAGCAGTACTTC
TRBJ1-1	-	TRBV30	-	CAWSPAPGRNTEAFF	TGTGCCTGGAGTCCCGCCCCAGGGCGGAACACTGAAGCTTTCTTT
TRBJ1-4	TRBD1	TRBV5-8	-	CASSWARTGGFGNEKLFF	TGTGCCAGCAGCTGGGCCCGGACAGGGGGCTTCGGTAATGAAAAACTGTTTTTT
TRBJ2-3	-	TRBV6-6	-	CASTGQGTQYF	TGTGCCAGCACAGGCCAAGGTACGCAGTATTTT
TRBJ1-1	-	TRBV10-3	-	CAISKSASMNTEAFF	TGTGCCATCAGTAAATCTGCCTCTATGAACACTGAAGCTTTCTTT
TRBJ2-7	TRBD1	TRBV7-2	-	CASSFGQGPLEQYF	TGTGCCAGCAGTTTCGGACAGGGCCCCCTCGAGCAGTACTTC
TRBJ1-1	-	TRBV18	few	CASYKTELNTEAFF	TGTGCCAGCTACAAGACAGAATTGAACACTGAAGCTTTCTTT
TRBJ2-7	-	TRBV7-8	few	CASSFAPNPPYEQYF	TGTGCCAGCAGCTTTGCGCCGAATCCGCCCTACGAGCAGTACTTC
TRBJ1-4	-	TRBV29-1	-	CSVEDRNSYNEKLFF	TGCAGCGTTGAAGATCGTAACAGTTATAATGAAAAACTGTTTTTT
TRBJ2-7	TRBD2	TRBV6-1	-	CASSERSPGLAYSYEQYF	TGTGCCAGCAGTGAAAGATCGCCGGGACTAGCGTACTCCTACGAGCAGTACTTC
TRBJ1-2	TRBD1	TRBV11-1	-	CASSLAGQGAGGYTF	TGTGCCAGCAGCTTAGCGGGACAGGGGGCCGGTGGCTACACCTTC
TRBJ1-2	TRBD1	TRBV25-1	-	CASTAGGSGYTF	TGTGCCAGCACAGCAGGGGGCTCGGGCTACACCTTC
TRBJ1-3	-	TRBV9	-	CASSVAGVLLSGNTIYF	TGTGCCAGCAGCGTAGCGGGGGTACTCCTCTCTGGAAACACCATATATTTT
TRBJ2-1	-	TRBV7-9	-	CASSLSQGGGLIVEQFF	TGTGCCAGCAGCTTGAGTCAAGGGGGGGGCCTCATTGTAGAGCAGTTCTTC
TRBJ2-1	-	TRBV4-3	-	CASSQVFGGGGYNEQFF	TGCGCCAGCAGCCAAGTATTCGGGGGAGGGGGGTACAATGAGCAGTTCTTC
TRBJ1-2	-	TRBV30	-	CAWSRENGYTF	TGTGCCTGGAGTAGGGAGAATGGCTACACCTTC
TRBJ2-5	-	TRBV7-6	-	CASSLFWGVEETQYF	TGTGCCAGCAGCTTATTCTGGGGAGTGGAAGAGACCCAGTACTTC
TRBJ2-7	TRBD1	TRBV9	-	CASSGGTGGTYEQYF	TGTGCCAGCAGCGGAGGGACAGGGGGGACCTACGAGCAGTACTTC
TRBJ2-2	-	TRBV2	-	CASKDTNTGELFF	TGTGCCAGCAAAGACACGAACACCGGGGAGCTGTTTTTT
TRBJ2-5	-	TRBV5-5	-	CASSLTPYEETQYF	TGTGCCAGCAGCTTGACCCCATATGAGGAGACCCAGTACTTC
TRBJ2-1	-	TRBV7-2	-	CASSLSPGNEQFF	TGTGCCAGCAGCTTAAGCCCAGGCAATGAGCAGTTCTTC
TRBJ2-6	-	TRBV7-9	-	CASSAHGSGANVLTF	TGTGCCAGCAGCGCGCACGGCTCTGGGGCCAACGTCCTGACTTTC
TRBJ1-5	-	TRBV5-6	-	CASSLAGGSNQPQHF	TGTGCCAGCAGCCTCGCGGGGGGGAGCAATCAGCCCCAGCATTTT